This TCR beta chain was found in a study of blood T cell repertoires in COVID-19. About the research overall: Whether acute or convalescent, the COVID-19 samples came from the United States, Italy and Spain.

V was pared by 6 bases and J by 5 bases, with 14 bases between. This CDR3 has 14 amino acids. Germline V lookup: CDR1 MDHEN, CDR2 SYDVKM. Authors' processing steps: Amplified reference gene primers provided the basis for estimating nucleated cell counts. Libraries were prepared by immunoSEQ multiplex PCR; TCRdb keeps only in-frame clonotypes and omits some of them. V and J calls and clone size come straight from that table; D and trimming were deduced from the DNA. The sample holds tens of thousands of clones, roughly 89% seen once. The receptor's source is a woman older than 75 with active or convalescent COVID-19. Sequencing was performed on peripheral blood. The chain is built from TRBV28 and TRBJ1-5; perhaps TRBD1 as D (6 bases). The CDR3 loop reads CASSRGSEDQPQHF. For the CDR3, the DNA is TGTGCCAGCAGCAGGGGCAGTGAGGATCAGCCCCAGCATTTT.